Sequencing of this T cell receptor (beta chain) was carried out in a study of blood T cell repertoires in COVID-19. Study details: The analysed material was cDNA or gDNA that came from T cells, B-cell-depleted T cells, or PBMCs.

This clone was observed once. The study recruited exposed participants who had met a COVID-19 case within 2 weeks before entry. This table comes from immunoSEQ multiplex PCR, and its TCRdb copy is limited to in-frame clones, with some not included. Found here are over 350,000 clones, 90% to 95% of them singletons; the top ten hold roughly 0.86%. The clonotype comes from a middle-aged woman who had been exposed to COVID-19. The sequenced sample was PBMCs or T cells enriched from blood (not recorded which).

CDR3 sequence: CASSGGQGGYTEAFF. As DNA, the CDR3 is TGTGCCAGCTCCGGAGGACAGGGGGGCTACACTGAAGCTTTCTTT. The chain links TRBV18 to TRBJ1-1; the match to TRBD1 covers 10 bases. The ends lost 6 bases at V and 3 bases at J; junction bases unmatched: 7. The CDR3 is made up of 15 amino acids. Germline CDR1 KGHSH, CDR2 LQKENI.